This T cell receptor beta chain appears in the sequencing data of a study of shared clonotypes between healthy human individuals. General study findings and limits: Only blood was sampled, and tissue TCR repertoires likely differ from blood ones.

CDR1 and CDR2 from the germline V gene are MNHEY and SMNVEV (reference sequence). This CDR3 has 14 residues. With 2 bases removed from V and 4 bases from J, the gap between germline ends came to 9 bases. Concerning this clone itself: Its antigen is as yet unknown.

TCRdb keeps only in-frame clones here, not all; method: immunoSEQ multiplex PCR. The sample holds 2 million to 3 million clones, more than 80% seen once. V gene TRBV27 combines with J gene TRBJ1-3, with a weak D call TRBD1 (6 bases). This sequence was found in a young man in good health. What was sequenced was naive CD4+ T cells sorted from blood. Documented subset: CD45RA+ positively selected. The CDR3, as DNA: TGTGCCAGCAGTTTAGCAGGGGCAGGAAACACCATATATTTT. This translates into CASSLAGAGNTIYF.